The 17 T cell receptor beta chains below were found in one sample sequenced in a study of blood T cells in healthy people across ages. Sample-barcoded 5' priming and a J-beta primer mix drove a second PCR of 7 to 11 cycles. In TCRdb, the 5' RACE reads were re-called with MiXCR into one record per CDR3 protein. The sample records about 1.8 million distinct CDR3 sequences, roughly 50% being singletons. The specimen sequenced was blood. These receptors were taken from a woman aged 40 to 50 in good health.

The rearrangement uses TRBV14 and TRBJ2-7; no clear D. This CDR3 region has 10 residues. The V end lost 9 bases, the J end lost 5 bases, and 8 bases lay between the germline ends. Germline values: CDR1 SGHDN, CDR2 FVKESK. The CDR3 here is CARAGHEQYF. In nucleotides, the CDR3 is TGTGCCAGGGCAGGCCACGAGCAGTACTTC.

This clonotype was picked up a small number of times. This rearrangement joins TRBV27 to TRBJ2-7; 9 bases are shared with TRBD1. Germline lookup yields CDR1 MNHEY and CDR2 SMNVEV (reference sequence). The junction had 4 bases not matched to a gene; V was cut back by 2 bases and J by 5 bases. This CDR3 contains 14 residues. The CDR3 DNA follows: TGTGCCAGCAGTTTACGGGGACAGGGTAACGAGCAGTACTTC. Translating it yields CASSLRGQGNEQYF.

The CDR3 is CSVGSSGRNEQFF. In DNA form, the CDR3 reads TGCAGCGTAGGGTCTAGCGGGCGGAATGAGCAGTTCTTC. J is TRBJ2-1 and V is TRBV29-1; 8 nucleotides align to TRBD2. The CDR3 length is 13 residues. CDR1 is SQVTM, CDR2 ANQGSEA, per germline. Germline trimming cut 6 bases from V and 7 bases from J; bases unmatched to any gene: 8.

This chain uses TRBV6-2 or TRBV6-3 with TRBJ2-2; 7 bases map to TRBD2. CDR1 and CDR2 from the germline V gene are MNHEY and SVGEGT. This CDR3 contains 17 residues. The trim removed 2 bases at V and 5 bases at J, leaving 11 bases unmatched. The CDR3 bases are TGTGCCAGCAGTTACAGTTCGGGGGGACCTAGGACCGGGGAGCTGTTTTTT. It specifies CASSYSSGGPRTGELFF.

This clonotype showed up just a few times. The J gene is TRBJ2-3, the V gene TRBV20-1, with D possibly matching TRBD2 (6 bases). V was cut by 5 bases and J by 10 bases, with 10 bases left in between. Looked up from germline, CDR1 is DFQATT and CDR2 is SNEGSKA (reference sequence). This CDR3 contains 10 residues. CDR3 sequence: CSAPGTAQYF. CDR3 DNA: TGCAGTGCTCCCGGGACTGCGCAGTATTTT.

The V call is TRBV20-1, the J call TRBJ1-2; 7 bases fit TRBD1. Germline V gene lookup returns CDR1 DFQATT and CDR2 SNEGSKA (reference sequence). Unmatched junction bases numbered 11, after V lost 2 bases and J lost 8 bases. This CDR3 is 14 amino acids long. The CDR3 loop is CSARRQGTQYGYTF. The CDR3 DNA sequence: TGCAGTGCTAGACGACAGGGTACGCAATACGGCTACACCTTC.

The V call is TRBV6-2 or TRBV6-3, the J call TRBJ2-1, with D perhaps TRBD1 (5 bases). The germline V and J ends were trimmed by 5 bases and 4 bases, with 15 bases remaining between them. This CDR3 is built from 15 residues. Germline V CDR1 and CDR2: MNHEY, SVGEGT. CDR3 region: CASSHAPTVYNEQFF. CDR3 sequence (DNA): TGTGCCAGCAGTCACGCCCCGACAGTTTACAATGAGCAGTTCTTC.

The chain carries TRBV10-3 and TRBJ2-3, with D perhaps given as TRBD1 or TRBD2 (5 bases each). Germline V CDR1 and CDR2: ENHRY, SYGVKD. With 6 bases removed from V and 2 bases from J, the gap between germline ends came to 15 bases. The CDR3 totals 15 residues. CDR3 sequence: CAIRSRDRNTDTQYF. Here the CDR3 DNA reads TGTGCCATCAGGAGCCGGGACCGAAACACAGATACGCAGTATTTT.

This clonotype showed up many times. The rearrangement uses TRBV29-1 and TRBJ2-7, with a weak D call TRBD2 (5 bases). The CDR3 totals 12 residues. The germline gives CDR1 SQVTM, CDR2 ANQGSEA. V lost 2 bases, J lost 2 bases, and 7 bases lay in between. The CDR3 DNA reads TGCAGCGTTGAAATCGGGGCCTACGAGCAGTACTTC. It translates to CSVEIGAYEQYF.

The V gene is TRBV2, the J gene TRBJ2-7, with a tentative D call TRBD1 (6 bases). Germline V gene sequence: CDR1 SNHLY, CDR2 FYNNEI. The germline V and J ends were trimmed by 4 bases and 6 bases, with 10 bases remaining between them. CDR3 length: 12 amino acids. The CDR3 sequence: CASSVQQGEQYF. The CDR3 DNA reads TGTGCCAGCAGTGTCCAACAGGGCGAGCAGTACTTC.

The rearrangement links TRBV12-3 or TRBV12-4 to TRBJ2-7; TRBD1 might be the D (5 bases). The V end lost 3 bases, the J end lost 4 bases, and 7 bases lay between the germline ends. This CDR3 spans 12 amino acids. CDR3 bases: TGTGCCAGCAGTTTCAGACAGTACGAGCAGTACTTC. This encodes CASSFRQYEQYF.

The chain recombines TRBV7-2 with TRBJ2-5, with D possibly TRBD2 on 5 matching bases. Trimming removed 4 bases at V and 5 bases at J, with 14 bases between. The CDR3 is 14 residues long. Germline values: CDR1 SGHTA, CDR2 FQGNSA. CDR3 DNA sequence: TGTGCCAGCAGCTCACGGGCGCCGGGGGAGACCCAGTACTTC. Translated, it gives CASSSRAPGETQYF.

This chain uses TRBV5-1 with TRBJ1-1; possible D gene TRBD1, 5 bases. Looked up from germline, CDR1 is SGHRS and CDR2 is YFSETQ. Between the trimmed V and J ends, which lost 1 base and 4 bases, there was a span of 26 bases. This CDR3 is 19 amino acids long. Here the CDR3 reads CASSLNGPGQGWGGTEAFF. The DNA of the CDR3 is TGCGCCAGCAGCTTGAACGGTCCGGGGCAGGGATGGGGTGGCACTGAAGCTTTCTTT.

Written as DNA, the CDR3 is TGTGCCAGCAGTTACACCAACCCCTACGAGCAGTACTTC. As protein: CASSYTNPYEQYF. The genes are TRBV6-2 or TRBV6-3 and TRBJ2-7; D is ambiguous. Germline V gives CDR1 MNHEY, CDR2 SVGEGT. With 2 bases removed from V and 2 bases from J, the gap between germline ends came to 7 bases. The CDR3 loop spans 13 amino acids.

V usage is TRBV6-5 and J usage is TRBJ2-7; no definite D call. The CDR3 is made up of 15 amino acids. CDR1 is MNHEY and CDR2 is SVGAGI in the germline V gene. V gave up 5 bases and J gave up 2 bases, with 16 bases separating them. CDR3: CASSPPGTFTYEQYF. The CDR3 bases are TGTGCCAGCAGTCCACCGGGCACCTTTACCTACGAGCAGTACTTC.

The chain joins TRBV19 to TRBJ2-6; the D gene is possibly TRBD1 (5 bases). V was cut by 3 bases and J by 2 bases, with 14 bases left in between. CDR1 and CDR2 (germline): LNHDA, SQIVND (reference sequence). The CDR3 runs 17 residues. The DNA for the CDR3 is TGTGCCAGTAGTATCTCTCATCAGGGTGCTGGGGCCAACGTCCTGACTTTC. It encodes CASSISHQGAGANVLTF.

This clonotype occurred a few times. CDR3 DNA sequence: TGCGCCAGCAGCCAAGAACAGGACAGACTCTATGGCTACACCTTC. Translation gives CASSQEQDRLYGYTF. The chain employs TRBV4-3 and TRBJ1-2, with D perhaps matching TRBD1 (6 bases). The CDR3 length is 15 residues. Germline-derived CDR1 and CDR2 are LGHNA and YSLEER. With 0 bases removed from V and 4 bases from J, the gap between germline ends came to 12 bases.